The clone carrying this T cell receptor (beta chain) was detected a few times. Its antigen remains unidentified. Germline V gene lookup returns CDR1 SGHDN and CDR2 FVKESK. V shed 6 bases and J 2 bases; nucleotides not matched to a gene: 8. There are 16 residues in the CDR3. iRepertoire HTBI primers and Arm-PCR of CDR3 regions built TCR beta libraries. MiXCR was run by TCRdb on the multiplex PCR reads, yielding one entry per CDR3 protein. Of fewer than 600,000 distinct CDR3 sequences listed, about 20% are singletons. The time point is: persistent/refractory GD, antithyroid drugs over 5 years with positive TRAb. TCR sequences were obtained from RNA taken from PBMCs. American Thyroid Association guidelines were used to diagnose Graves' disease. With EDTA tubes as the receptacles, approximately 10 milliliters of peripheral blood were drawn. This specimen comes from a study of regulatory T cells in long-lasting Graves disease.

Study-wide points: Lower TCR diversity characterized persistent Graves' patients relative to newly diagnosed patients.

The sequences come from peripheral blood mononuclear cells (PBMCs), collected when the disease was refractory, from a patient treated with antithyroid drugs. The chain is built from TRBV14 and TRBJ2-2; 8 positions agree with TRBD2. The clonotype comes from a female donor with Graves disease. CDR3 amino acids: CASRSREGSNTGELFF. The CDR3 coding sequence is TGTGCCAGCAGGAGTCGGGAGGGATCAAACACCGGGGAGCTGTTTTTT.